A single sample gave rise to the 28 T cell receptor beta chains below, sequenced in a study of blood T cell repertoires in COVID-19. TCRdb's copy holds only in-frame clones and misses some; the assay was immunoSEQ multiplex PCR. This table holds a few hundred thousand clones, about 88% found once. Sample: PBMCs or T cells enriched from blood (not recorded which). The receptors derive from a woman in her twenties or thirties who had recovered from COVID-19.

The chain joins TRBV9 to TRBJ1-6; 11 nucleotides align to TRBD1. Germline lookup yields CDR1 SGDLS and CDR2 YYNGEE. The CDR3 is 15 residues long. The J segment lost 8 bases and the V segment lost 4 bases, leaving 5 bases of the junction unmatched. The CDR3 bases are TGTGCCAGCAGCCCCCGGACAGGGGGCGATTCACCCCTCCACTTT. This gives the protein CASSPRTGGDSPLHF.

V usage is TRBV28 and J usage is TRBJ1-3; 9 bases are shared with TRBD1. The CDR3 has 16 amino acids. Unmatched junction bases numbered 4, after V lost 0 bases and J lost 4 bases. From germline, CDR1 is MDHEN and CDR2 SYDVKM. The CDR3 protein is CASSLWGQGTGNTIYF. The CDR3 DNA reads TGTGCCAGCAGTTTATGGGGACAGGGTACAGGAAACACCATATATTTT.

The gene calls are TRBV19 and TRBJ1-2; D may be TRBD1 (6 bases). The CDR3 consists of 14 residues. The germline V gene has CDR1 LNHDA and CDR2 SQIVND (reference sequence). The ends were cut back, 6 bases at V and 10 bases at J, with 21 bases in the middle. Here the CDR3 DNA reads TGTGCCAGTAGCAATTTGATGCAGGGGACCTACTACACCTTC. Amino acid sequence: CASSNLMQGTYYTF.

The J gene is TRBJ1-2, the V gene TRBV19; D call uncertain. Per the germline V gene, CDR1 is LNHDA and CDR2 is SQIVND (reference sequence). CDR3 length: 12 residues. Trimming took off 5 bases at V and 8 bases at J, with 12 bases between the two ends. The chain's CDR3 is CASSPAGKGYTF. CDR3 coding DNA: TGTGCCAGTAGTCCCGCCGGGAAGGGCTACACCTTC.

The chain is built from TRBV27 and TRBJ2-5; tentatively, D is TRBD2 (5 bases). CDR1 and CDR2 (germline): MNHEY, SMNVEV (reference sequence). The CDR3 covers 16 residues. Trimming shortened V by 0 bases and J by 5 bases, and 16 bases separated the two germline ends. The CDR3 reads CASSLSVATLSETQYF. The DNA of the CDR3 is TGTGCCAGCAGTTTATCGGTAGCGACTTTATCGGAGACCCAGTACTTC.

V is TRBV19 and J is TRBJ2-2; TRBD1 matches at 7 bases. The CDR3 has 14 residues. Per germline, CDR1 LNHDA and CDR2 SQIVND (reference sequence). Germline trimming cut 6 bases from V and 5 bases from J; bases unmatched to any gene: 6. The CDR3 region has the DNA TGTGCCAGTAGAATTTCAGGGGGTACCGGGGAGCTGTTTTTT. Protein sequence: CASRISGGTGELFF.

The sample holds a few counts of this clone. The chain employs TRBV11-2 and TRBJ1-1; 7 bases fit TRBD1. V lost 2 bases, J lost 1 base, and 10 bases stayed unmatched. The CDR3 consists of 17 residues. The germline gives CDR1 SGHAT, CDR2 FQNNGV. This chain's CDR3 is CASSLTPLTGWNTEAFF. The DNA for the CDR3 is TGTGCCAGCAGCTTAACCCCCTTGACAGGGTGGAACACTGAAGCTTTCTTT.

V and J are TRBV5-8 and TRBJ1-2; 7 bases match TRBD1. The CDR3 is 14 residues long. The V and J ends lost 4 bases and 4 bases, in that order; junction bases with no gene match: 7. CDR1 is SGHTS and CDR2 is YDEGEE in the germline V gene. The CDR3 protein is CASSVGTALYGYTF. In DNA form, the CDR3 reads TGTGCCAGCAGCGTTGGGACAGCACTCTATGGCTACACCTTC.

The chain joins TRBV2 to TRBJ2-7; 10 bases fit TRBD1. J was trimmed by 5 bases and V by 5 bases; bases with no gene match: 9. CDR3 length: 15 residues. Germline values: CDR1 SNHLY, CDR2 FYNNEI. CDR3 amino acids: CASSLDRGRVHEQYF. The CDR3 DNA is TGTGCCAGCAGTCTCGACAGGGGGCGAGTCCACGAGCAGTACTTC.

The chain joins TRBV6-1 to TRBJ1-2; TRBD1 matches at 9 bases. This CDR3 region has 15 residues. CDR1 and CDR2 from the germline V gene are MNHNS and SASEGT. J lost 3 bases, V lost 2 bases, and 4 bases had no gene match. The CDR3 DNA follows: TGTGCCAGCAGTGAACCGGGACAGGGTGACTATGGCTACACCTTC. Translation gives CASSEPGQGDYGYTF.

The chain uses TRBV3-1 (or the pseudogene TRBV3-2) and TRBJ2-7, with D possibly being TRBD2 (6 bases). The length of the CDR3 is 13 residues. The germline gives CDR1 LGHDT, CDR2 YNNKEL (reference sequence). Trimming shortened V by 2 bases and J by 4 bases, and 9 bases separated the two germline ends. Here the CDR3 DNA reads TGTGCCAGCAGCCAATGGGGGGAGTACGAGCAGTACTTC. Translated: CASSQWGEYEQYF.

The chain combines TRBV28 with TRBJ1-2, with D possibly TRBD1 on 6 matching bases. Trimming left V 5 bases short and J 4 bases short, with 20 bases between. Germline V gene data show CDR1 as MDHEN and CDR2 as SYDVKM. This CDR3 comprises 16 residues. The CDR3 sequence: CASSPPGGATLYGYTF. CDR3 nucleotides: TGTGCCAGCAGTCCTCCGGGGGGGGCAACCCTCTATGGCTACACCTTC.

The V gene is TRBV18, the J gene TRBJ2-5; 10 nucleotides line up with TRBD1. Germline V gives CDR1 KGHSH, CDR2 LQKENI. The J segment lost 1 base and the V segment lost 1 base, leaving 3 bases of the junction unmatched. CDR3 length: 16 residues. The CDR3 DNA reads TGTGCCAGCTCACCACGAGACAGGGGGCTCCAAGAGACCCAGTACTTC. Amino acids: CASSPRDRGLQETQYF.

In this sample, this clone turned up once. V and J are TRBV6-5 and TRBJ1-2; no definite D call. V gave up 6 bases and J gave up 4 bases, with 18 bases separating them. CDR1 is MNHEY and CDR2 is SVGAGI in the germline V gene. The CDR3 has 15 residues. The CDR3 region is CASRMNLDTLYGYTF. The CDR3 DNA is TGTGCCAGCAGAATGAATCTCGACACCCTCTATGGCTACACCTTC.

The chain recombines TRBV27 with TRBJ2-3; D not certain. The CDR3 is 15 residues long. Trimming shortened V by 3 bases and J by 1 base, and 11 bases separated the two germline ends. Germline V CDR1 and CDR2: MNHEY, SMNVEV (reference sequence). The CDR3 bases are TGTGCCAGCAGTTTCGGTTTAGAGGGCACAGATACGCAGTATTTT. Protein sequence: CASSFGLEGTDTQYF.

This clone was seen a single time. The rearrangement links TRBV2 to TRBJ2-6; maybe TRBD1 (6 bases). The germline V gene has CDR1 SNHLY and CDR2 FYNNEI. V lost 4 bases and J 2 bases, leaving 12 bases between the germline ends. The CDR3 is made up of 16 amino acids. This CDR3 reads CASSVPSGAGANVLTF. The DNA of the CDR3 is TGTGCCAGCAGTGTCCCATCAGGGGCTGGGGCCAACGTCCTGACTTTC.

This sequence joins TRBV5-6 and TRBJ1-5; D might be TRBD1 (5 bases). The CDR3 has 17 residues. V lost 0 bases and J 0 bases, leaving 13 bases between the germline ends. The germline V gene has CDR1 SGHDT and CDR2 YYEEEE. The CDR3 bases are TGTGCCAGCAGCTTGGGAAGGGGCCAATATAGCAATCAGCCCCAGCATTTT. Translating gives CASSLGRGQYSNQPQHF.

The genes are TRBV5-8 and TRBJ2-3, with 9 bases fitting TRBD2. CDR3 length: 15 amino acids. Germline V gene sequence: CDR1 SGHTS, CDR2 YDEGEE. Trimming at V came to 4 bases and at J to 3 bases, leaving 6 bases not matched to a gene. Here the CDR3 reads CASSRGGLATDTQYF. The CDR3 nucleotides are TGTGCCAGCAGCCGAGGGGGACTAGCTACAGATACGCAGTATTTT.

The chain couples TRBV7-8 to TRBJ1-6; weak D call: TRBD1 (6 bases). Germline V gives CDR1 SGHVS, CDR2 FQNEAQ. The CDR3 is 18 amino acids. V lost 5 bases, J lost 9 bases, and 26 bases lay in between. The CDR3 here is CASSRDTTGGRKGSPLHF. For the CDR3, the DNA is TGTGCCAGCAGCCGGGACACGACAGGTGGCCGCAAAGGTTCACCCCTCCACTTT.

The chain employs TRBV24-1 and TRBJ2-1; 9 nucleotides align to TRBD2. Germline V gene data show CDR1 as KGHDR and CDR2 as SFDVKD. The ends lost 0 bases at V and 6 bases at J; junction bases unmatched: 5. The CDR3 extends over 16 amino acids. This CDR3 reads CATSDLGSGGVNEQFF. For the CDR3, the DNA is TGTGCCACCAGTGATTTGGGTAGCGGGGGCGTCAATGAGCAGTTCTTC.

V and J are TRBV5-1 and TRBJ2-3, with a weak D call TRBD1 (6 bases). Deletions cut 5 bases from V and 4 bases from J, with 20 bases between. Germline V lookup: CDR1 SGHRS, CDR2 YFSETQ. The CDR3 length is 16 residues. CDR3 nucleotide sequence: TGCGCCAGCAGTTCACAGGGTGTTCAGTACGCAGATACGCAGTATTTT. Amino acid sequence: CASSSQGVQYADTQYF.

This chain connects TRBV18 to TRBJ1-2; D gene ambiguous. V shed 2 bases and J shed 6 bases, with 16 bases lying between them. The germline V gene encodes CDR1 KGHSH and CDR2 LQKENI. The CDR3 is 15 residues long. CDR3 in DNA: TGTGCCAGCTCACCATTTGCCAGTGGAGCCGATGGCTACACCTTC. Protein sequence: CASSPFASGADGYTF. Looking up the rest from reference TRBV18 and TRBJ1-2 gives the full variable domain: NAGVMQNPRHLVRRRGQEARLRCSPMKGHSHVYWYRQLPEEGLKFMVYLQKENIIDESGMPKERFSAEFPKEGPSILRIQQVVRGDSAAYFCASSPFASGADGYTFGSGTRLTVV.

The chain is built from TRBV24-1 and TRBJ1-2; the match to TRBD1 covers 9 bases. The CDR3 spans 14 residues. In germline, CDR1 is KGHDR, CDR2 SFDVKD. The ends lost 4 bases at V and 4 bases at J; junction bases unmatched: 3. This chain's CDR3 is CATSEPGQGYGYTF. The CDR3 nucleotides are TGTGCCACCAGTGAACCGGGACAGGGCTATGGCTACACCTTC.

V and J are TRBV2 and TRBJ1-2; tentative D call: TRBD1 (5 bases). Germline V gives CDR1 SNHLY, CDR2 FYNNEI. CDR3 length equals 13 residues. The V end was cut by 10 bases, the J end by 3 bases, with 15 bases between. The CDR3 DNA sequence: TGTGCCACCCGGCCCAGGGCAGACTATGGCTACACCTTC. Protein sequence: CATRPRADYGYTF.

The chain links TRBV5-8 to TRBJ2-3; TRBD2 is a possible D gene (5 bases). Per germline, CDR1 SGHTS and CDR2 YDEGEE. V lost 4 bases and J 0 bases, leaving 15 bases between the germline ends. The CDR3 extends over 16 amino acids. The CDR3 is CASSPQASLSTDTQYF. The CDR3 DNA is TGTGCCAGCAGCCCCCAGGCTAGCTTGAGCACAGATACGCAGTATTTT.

The rearrangement joins TRBV10-2 to TRBJ2-1; 14 bases align to TRBD2. The CDR3 runs to 20 residues. After removal of 0 bases from V and 1 base from J, the junction contained 8 bases not matched to a gene. The germline CDR1 and CDR2 sequences are WSHSY and SAAADI. The CDR3 DNA follows: TGCGCCAGCAGTGAGTCGCCAGGACTAGCGGGGGGCTCTTCCTACAATGAGCAGTTCTTC. Its protein product is CASSESPGLAGGSSYNEQFF.

The chain carries TRBV10-2 and TRBJ1-1; no definite D call. The CDR3 consists of 15 residues. CDR1 and CDR2 from the germline V gene are WSHSY and SAAADI. The V and J ends lost 0 bases and 6 bases respectively, with 14 bases between them. For the CDR3, the DNA is TGCGCCAGCAGTGAGTCGTCGGGGTCGGTGGCTGAAGCTTTCTTT. Its protein product is CASSESSGSVAEAFF.

The J gene is TRBJ1-5, the V gene TRBV20-1; perhaps TRBD1 as D (6 bases). There are 17 residues in the CDR3. Germline assignment: CDR1 DFQATT and CDR2 SNEGSKA (reference sequence). V was trimmed by 3 bases and J by 0 bases, leaving 18 bases between them. DNA of the CDR3: TGCAGTGCTAGTGACTACAGGGACATTCATAGCAATCAGCCCCAGCATTTT. Translated: CSASDYRDIHSNQPQHF.